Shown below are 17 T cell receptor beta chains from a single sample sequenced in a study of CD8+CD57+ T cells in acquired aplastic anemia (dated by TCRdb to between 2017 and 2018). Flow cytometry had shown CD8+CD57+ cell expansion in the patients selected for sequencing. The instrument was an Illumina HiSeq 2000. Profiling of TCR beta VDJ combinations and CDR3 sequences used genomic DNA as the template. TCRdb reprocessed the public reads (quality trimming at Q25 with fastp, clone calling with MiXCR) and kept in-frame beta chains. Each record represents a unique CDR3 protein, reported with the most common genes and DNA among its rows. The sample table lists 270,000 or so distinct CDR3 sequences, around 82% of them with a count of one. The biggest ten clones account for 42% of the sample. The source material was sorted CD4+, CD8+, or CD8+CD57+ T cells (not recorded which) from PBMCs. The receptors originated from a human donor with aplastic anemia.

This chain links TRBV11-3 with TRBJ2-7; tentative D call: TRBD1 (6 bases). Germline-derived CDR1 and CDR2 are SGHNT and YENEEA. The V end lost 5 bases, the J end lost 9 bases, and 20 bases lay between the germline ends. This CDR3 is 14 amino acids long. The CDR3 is CASSAQGSTDTQYV. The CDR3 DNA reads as TGTGCCAGCAGCGCACAGGGTTCCACAGATACGCAGTACGTC.

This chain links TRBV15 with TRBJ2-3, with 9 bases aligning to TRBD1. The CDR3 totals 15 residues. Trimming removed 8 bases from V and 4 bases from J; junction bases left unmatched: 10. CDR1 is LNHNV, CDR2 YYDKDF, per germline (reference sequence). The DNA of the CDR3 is TGTGCCACCCCCCGGGACAGGGTTATAGCAGATACGCAGTATTTT. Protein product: CATPRDRVIADTQYF.

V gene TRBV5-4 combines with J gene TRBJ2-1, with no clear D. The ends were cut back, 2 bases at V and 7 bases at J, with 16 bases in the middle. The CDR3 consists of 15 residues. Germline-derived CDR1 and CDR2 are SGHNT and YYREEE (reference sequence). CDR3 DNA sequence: TGTGCCAGCAGCTTTACTAACTCTAGTAAGAATGAGCAGTTCTTC. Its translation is CASSFTNSSKNEQFF.

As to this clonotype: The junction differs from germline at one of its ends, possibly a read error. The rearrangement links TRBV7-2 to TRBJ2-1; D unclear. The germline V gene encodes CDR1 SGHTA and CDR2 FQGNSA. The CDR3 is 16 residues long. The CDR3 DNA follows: TGTGCCAGCAGCTCAACGGAGCTTAGGTACTACAATCAGCAGTTCTTC. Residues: CASSSTELRYYNQQFF.

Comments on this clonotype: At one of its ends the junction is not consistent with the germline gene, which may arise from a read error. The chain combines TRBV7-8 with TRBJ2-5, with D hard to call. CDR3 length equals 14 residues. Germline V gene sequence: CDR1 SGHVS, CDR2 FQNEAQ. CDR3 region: CASRSHGTGEALSF. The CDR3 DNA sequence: TGTGCCAGCAGATCGCACGGTACCGGAGAGGCCCTTTCCTTC.

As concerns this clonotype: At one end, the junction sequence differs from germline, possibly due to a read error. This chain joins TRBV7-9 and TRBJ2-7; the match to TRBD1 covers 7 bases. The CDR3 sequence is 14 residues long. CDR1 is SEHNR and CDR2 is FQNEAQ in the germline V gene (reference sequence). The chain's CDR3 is CASSAQGTWGETQF. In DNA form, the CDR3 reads TGTGCCAGCAGCGCACAGGGGACCTGGGGAGAGACCCAGTTC.

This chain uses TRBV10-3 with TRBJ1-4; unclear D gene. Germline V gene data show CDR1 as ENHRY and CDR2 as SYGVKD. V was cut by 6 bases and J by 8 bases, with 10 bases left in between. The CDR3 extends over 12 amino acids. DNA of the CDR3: TGTGCCATCAGCGATGATCGAGAAAAACTGTTTTTT. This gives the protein CAISDDREKLFF.

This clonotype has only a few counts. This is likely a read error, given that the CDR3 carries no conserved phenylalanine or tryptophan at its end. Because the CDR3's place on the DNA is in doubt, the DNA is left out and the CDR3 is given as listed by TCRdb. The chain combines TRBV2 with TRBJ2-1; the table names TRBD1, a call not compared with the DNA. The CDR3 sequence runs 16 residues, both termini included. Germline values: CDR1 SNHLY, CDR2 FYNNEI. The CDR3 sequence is CASGDGGTDTQYFGLV.

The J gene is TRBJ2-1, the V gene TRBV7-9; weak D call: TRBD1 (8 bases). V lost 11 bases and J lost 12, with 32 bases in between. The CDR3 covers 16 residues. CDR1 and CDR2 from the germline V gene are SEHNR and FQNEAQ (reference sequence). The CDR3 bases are TGTGCCGGACAGGGAAATAGGGAGGGCCAGTACTATGGGCAGTTCTTC. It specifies CAGQGNREGQYYGQFF.

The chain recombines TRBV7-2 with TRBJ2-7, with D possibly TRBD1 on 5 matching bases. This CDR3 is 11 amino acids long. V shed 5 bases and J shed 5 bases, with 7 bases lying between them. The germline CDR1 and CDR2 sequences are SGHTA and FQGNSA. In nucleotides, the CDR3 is TGTGCCAGCAGCCTAGGGGACGAGCAGTACGTC. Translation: CASSLGDEQYV.

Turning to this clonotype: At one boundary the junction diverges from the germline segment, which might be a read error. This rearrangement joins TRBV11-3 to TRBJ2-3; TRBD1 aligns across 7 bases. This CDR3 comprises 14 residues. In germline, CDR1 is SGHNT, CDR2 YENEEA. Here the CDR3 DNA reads TGTGCCACCAGCTTAGAGCTGACAGGGGATACGCAGTATTTT. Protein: CATSLELTGDTQYF.

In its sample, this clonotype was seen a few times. DNA of the CDR3: TGTGCCAGCAGCTTAGCGGGGGGTCCCGCTACGCAGAATGTCCTGACTTTC. Encoded protein: CASSLAGGPATQNVLTF. The rearrangement uses TRBV7-8 and TRBJ2-6; TRBD2 is a possible D gene (6 bases). Per the germline V gene, CDR1 is SGHVS and CDR2 is FQNEAQ. The CDR3 covers 17 residues. V shed 0 bases and J shed 13 bases, with 22 bases lying between them. The full variable domain, completed using reference TRBV7-8 and TRBJ2-6, is GAGVSQSPRYKVAKRGQDVALRCDPISGHVSLFWYQQALGQGPEFLTYFQNEAQLDKSGLPSDRFFAERPEGSVSTLKIQRTQQEDSAVYLCASSLAGGPATQNVLTFGAGSRLTVL.

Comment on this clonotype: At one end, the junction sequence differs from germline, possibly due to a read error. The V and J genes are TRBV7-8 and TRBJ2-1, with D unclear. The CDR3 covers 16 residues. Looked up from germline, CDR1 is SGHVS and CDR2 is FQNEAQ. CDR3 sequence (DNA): TGTGCCAGCAGCTTTCAAGGAAGCCCCGAGACGGATGATCAGTTCTTC. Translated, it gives CASSFQGSPETDDQFF.

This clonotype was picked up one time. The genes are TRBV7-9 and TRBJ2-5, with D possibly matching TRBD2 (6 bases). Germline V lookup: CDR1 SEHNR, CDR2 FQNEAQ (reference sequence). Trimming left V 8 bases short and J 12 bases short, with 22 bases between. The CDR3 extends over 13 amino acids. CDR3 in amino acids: CASAFRSGGAKYF. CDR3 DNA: TGTGCCAGCGCCTTTCGAAGCGGCGGGGCGAAGTACTTC.

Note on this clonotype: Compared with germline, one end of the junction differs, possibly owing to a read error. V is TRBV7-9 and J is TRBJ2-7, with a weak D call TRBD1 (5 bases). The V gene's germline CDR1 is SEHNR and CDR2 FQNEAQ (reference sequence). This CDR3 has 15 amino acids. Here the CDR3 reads CASSQGPRQSYEQYF. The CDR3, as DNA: TGCGCCAGCAGCCAAGGACCGAGACAGTCCTACGAGCAGTACTTC.

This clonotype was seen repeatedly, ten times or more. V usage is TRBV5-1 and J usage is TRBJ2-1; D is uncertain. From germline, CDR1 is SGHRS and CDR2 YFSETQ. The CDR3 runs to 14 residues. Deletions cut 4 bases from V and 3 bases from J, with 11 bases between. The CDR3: CASSVEHVYNEQFF. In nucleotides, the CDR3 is TGCGCCAGCAGCGTAGAGCATGTCTACAATGAGCAGTTCTTC.

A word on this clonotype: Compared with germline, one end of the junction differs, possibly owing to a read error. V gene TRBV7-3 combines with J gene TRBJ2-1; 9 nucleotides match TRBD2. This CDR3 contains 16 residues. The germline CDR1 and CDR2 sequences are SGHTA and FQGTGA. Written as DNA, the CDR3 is TGTGCCAGCAGCGATCAAAGAAGCGGGGGGAGCGATGATCAGTTCTTC. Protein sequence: CASSDQRSGGSDDQFF.